These T cell receptor beta chains were read from a single sample in a study of cytomegalovirus exposure and HLA in healthy donors. Clones were read by immunoSEQ multiplex PCR, and TCRdb kept only the in-frame ones, dropping some. Of 100,000 to 150,000 clones listed, around 73% are singletons. Sequenced: PBMCs. These receptors were obtained from a man aged 25-45 years in good health and CMV-seropositive. Each CDR3 is given with its conserved first and last residue. The D gene is left open where the match is weak. The listing skips clone size in some rows; elsewhere it reads once, few, many or a size class.

NA NA TRBJ1-5 18 TRBV4-1 TGCGCCAGCAGCCCCGGGTCGAGAAATATAAATAGCAATCAGCCCCAGCATTTT CASSPGSRNINSNQPQHF
NA NA TRBJ2-3 14 TRBV5-1 TGCGCCAGCAGCTTGGGAGGAGTCACAGATACGCAGTATTTT CASSLGGVTDTQYF
NA NA TRBJ2-5 13 TRBV7-7 TGTGCTAGCAGCTTAGGTCAGGCGGGGACCCAGTACTTC CASSLGQAGTQYF
NA NA TRBJ1-2 13 TRBV2 TGTGCCAGCAGTGAACAGGGGAACTATGGCTACACCTTC CASSEQGNYGYTF
NA NA TRBJ1-2 14 TRBV12-1 TGTGCCAGCAGCTACACCGGGTCGTTATATGGCTACACCTTC CASSYTGSLYGYTF
TRBD1 few TRBJ1-5 13 TRBV6-6 TGTGCCAGCAGTCCTCAGGGGGCTCAGCCCCAGCATTTT CASSPQGAQPQHF
TRBD2 NA TRBJ2-1 16 TRBV7-9 TGTGCCAGCAGACGACTAGCGGGAGCTATGTACAATGAGCAGTTCTTC CASRRLAGAMYNEQFF
NA NA TRBJ2-1 12 TRBV25-1 TGTGCCAGCAGTGTCGGGAGCGCTGAGCAGTTCTTC CASSVGSAEQFF
NA NA TRBJ1-4 11 TRBV20-1 TGCAGTGCCCAGTGGTCGGAGAAACTGTTTTTT CSAQWSEKLFF
NA NA TRBJ1-2 15 TRBV4-3 TGCGCCAGCAGCCAAGATCCCGACAGCAACTATGGCTACACCTTC CASSQDPDSNYGYTF
TRBD1 NA TRBJ2-7 13 TRBV5-4 TGTGCCAGCAGCCAGGGACAGTCCTACGAGCAGTACTTC CASSQGQSYEQYF
TRBD1 few TRBJ1-2 16 TRBV25-1 TGTGCCAGCAGTGAATGGGACAGGGGGTATCAGTCTGGCTACACCTTC CASSEWDRGYQSGYTF
TRBD2 NA TRBJ2-1 15 TRBV5-6 TGTGCCAGCAGCTTGGTTAGCGGGAGGCTGGATGAGCAGTTCTTC CASSLVSGRLDEQFF
TRBD1 few TRBJ2-1 15 TRBV4-2 TGTGCCAGCAGCCCGAGGACAGGGGGTAACAATGAGCAGTTCTTC CASSPRTGGNNEQFF
NA once TRBJ1-2 17 TRBV4-2 TGTGCCAGCAGCCAGGCTCGAACAGGAAGAGCTAACTATGGCTACACCTTC CASSQARTGRANYGYTF
TRBD2 NA TRBJ2-2 15 TRBV7-3 TGTGCCAGCAGCTTAGCGGGAGGGCCCCCCGGGGAGCTGTTTTTT CASSLAGGPPGELFF